A selection of T cell receptor beta chains follows, all from one sample in a study of molecular identifiers for immune sequencing clone quantification. From the PCR reads, TCRdb called clonotypes with MiXCR, one entry per CDR3 protein. Found here are 300,000 to 350,000 distinct CDR3 sequences, about a fifth of them singletons; the top ten hold 0.81%. Input material: naive CD8+ T cells from blood, with Jurkat cell RNA spiked in. These receptors came from a human donor in good health. Some libraries in this study had Jurkat cell RNA spiked in. Both conserved end residues are part of each CDR3. D genes are given only for firm matches. Only part of the rows carry a size: once, few, many, or a class if the clone is expanded.

TGTGCCAGCAGCGTAGGTCCAAGCACAGATACGCAGTATTTT | CASSVGPSTDTQYF | many | TRBV9 | - | TRBJ2-3
TGTGCCAGCAGCTTACCCATGATGAACACTGAAGCTTTCTTT | CASSLPMMNTEAFF | many | TRBV7-9 | - | TRBJ1-1
TGCAGCGTTGAAGATTGGATGGAGGGAGCGGGGGGGCTGGAGACCCAGTACTTC | CSVEDWMEGAGGLETQYF | many | TRBV29-1 | TRBD2 | TRBJ2-5
TGCAGCGTTGAACAAGGGGGCCCCGGGAATGAGCAGTTCTTC | CSVEQGGPGNEQFF | many | TRBV29-1 | TRBD1 | TRBJ2-1
TGTGCCAGCAGCCTCATCCGGGACCCGGAGAGCGAGCAGTACTTC | CASSLIRDPESEQYF | many | TRBV4-2 | - | TRBJ2-7
TGCGCCAGCAGCCAAGGTACAGGGAGTTATGTTTATGGCTACACCTTC | CASSQGTGSYVYGYTF | few | TRBV4-1 | - | TRBJ1-2
TGTGCCAGCAGCGTGTCCGGGACGGAAAATTCACCCCTCCACTTT | CASSVSGTENSPLHF | many | TRBV9 | - | TRBJ1-6
TGCAGTGCTTTACCGACTTGCGGGAGTATAGACATTCAGTACTTC | CSALPTCGSIDIQYF | - | TRBV20-1 | TRBD2 | TRBJ2-4
TGTGCCAGATCGGGGACTAGCGAACACACAGATACGCAGTATTTT | CARSGTSEHTDTQYF | - | TRBV2 | TRBD2 | TRBJ2-3
TGTGCCAGCAGTTCTTGGGCGGGGGGGCTGGAGACCCAGTACTTC | CASSSWAGGLETQYF | many | TRBV12-3/TRBV12-4 | TRBD2 | TRBJ2-5
TGTGCCGGCAGCCTAGGACAGGGCGATGGCTACACCTTC | CAGSLGQGDGYTF | - | TRBV25-1 | TRBD1 | TRBJ1-2